This is a list of T cell receptor beta chains from one sample in a study of blood T cell repertoires in COVID-19. The assay was immunoSEQ multiplex PCR, and TCRdb's table has in-frame clones only and misses some. In the table there are 200,000 to 300,000 clones, approximately 88% of which are singletons. Sample: PBMCs or T cells enriched from blood (not recorded which). These receptors were taken from a woman aged 40 to 50 with acute COVID-19. Each CDR3 is given with its conserved first and last residue. A D gene is named only where the DNA matches it firmly. Clone size is given for some rows only: seen once, a few or many times, or a class if the clone is expanded.

CDR3 DNA	CDR3 protein	V gene	J gene	clone size	D gene
TGCGCCAGCAGCTGGGGAGACAGGGGATCCGGAAACACCATATATTTT	CASSWGDRGSGNTIYF	TRBV5-1	TRBJ1-3	once	TRBD1
TGCGCCAGCAGCCTTCTAGCGGGGGGGACGGGGGAGCTGTTTTTT	CASSLLAGGTGELFF	TRBV4-3	TRBJ2-2	NA	TRBD2
TGCGCCAGCAGTCCCTGGGGGGGTGCATACGAGCAGTACTTC	CASSPWGGAYEQYF	TRBV4-3	TRBJ2-7	NA	TRBD2
TGCGCCAGCAGCCAAGGGTTGCTGACATTTGAAGCTTTCTTT	CASSQGLLTFEAFF	TRBV4-1	TRBJ1-1	NA	NA
TGTGCCAGCGGGGGACAGGGGAGGGACGGCTACACCTTC	CASGGQGRDGYTF	TRBV27	TRBJ1-2	NA	TRBD1
TGTGCCAGCAGTTCACAGGGGTTCCCCCCCGAAGCTTTCTTT	CASSSQGFPPEAFF	TRBV28	TRBJ1-1	NA	TRBD1
TGTGCCAGCACTCATTCAGGACAGGGAGGGTATGGCTACACCTTC	CASTHSGQGGYGYTF	TRBV6-5	TRBJ1-2	NA	TRBD1
TGTGCCAGCAGTCAGACAGGTTCTTATGGCTACACCTTC	CASSQTGSYGYTF	TRBV7-2	TRBJ1-2	NA	NA
TGTGCCAGCAGCGTAGGGACAGGTAGCTCCTACGAGCAGTACTTC	CASSVGTGSSYEQYF	TRBV9	TRBJ2-7	NA	TRBD1
TGTGCCACCGAGGGTAGCGGTTTCTACAATGAGCAGTTCTTC	CATEGSGFYNEQFF	TRBV10-3	TRBJ2-1	NA	NA
TGTGCCAGTAGTAACCAGGGGGGGAACACTGAAGCTTTCTTT	CASSNQGGNTEAFF	TRBV19	TRBJ1-1	NA	TRBD1
TGTGCCAGCAGCCTAAGGGCCAGCGGGTCGAACACCGGGGAGCTGTTTTTT	CASSLRASGSNTGELFF	TRBV7-2	TRBJ2-2	NA	NA
TGTGCCAGCAGTTTCCGACTTAGCCCGGGACTAGCGGGGGGGCGCGGGGAGCTGTTTTTT	CASSFRLSPGLAGGRGELFF	TRBV27	TRBJ2-2	NA	TRBD2
TGTGCCAGCAGCTTCGACAGGCCAACTGCCCGAGGGGAGCTGTTTTTT	CASSFDRPTARGELFF	TRBV5-6	TRBJ2-2	NA	NA
TGTGCCAGCAGTCCCGGGACTTTGACCACAGATACGCAGTATTTT	CASSPGTLTTDTQYF	TRBV2	TRBJ2-3	NA	NA
TGCGCCAGCAGCCCGGACAGGGTATGGGAAAAACTGTTTTTT	CASSPDRVWEKLFF	TRBV5-1	TRBJ1-4	NA	TRBD1
TGTGCCAGCAGCCAACCTCCGGGTAAGAAACATGACAATGAGCAGTTCTTC	CASSQPPGKKHDNEQFF	TRBV3-1/TRBV3-2	TRBJ2-1	NA	NA
TGTGCCAGCAGTTTTGCAGGGGCAGGGACCCAGTACTTC	CASSFAGAGTQYF	TRBV12-3/TRBV12-4	TRBJ2-5	once	NA
TGTGCCATCAGTGAGGGAGGAATAGCGGGGGGGCGAACTGGGGCCAACGTCCTGACTTTC	CAISEGGIAGGRTGANVLTF	TRBV10-3	TRBJ2-6	NA	TRBD2
TGTGCCAGCAGCCGAACAGGGGGGGTGTACGGCTACACCTTC	CASSRTGGVYGYTF	TRBV27	TRBJ1-2	NA	TRBD1